The TCR beta chain under discussion was sequenced for a study of response to subunit inactivated influenza vaccine. V shed 0 bases and J shed 2 bases, with 11 bases lying between them. CDR3 size: 16 residues. Germline CDR1 is SGHRS and CDR2 is YFSETQ. In its sample, this clonotype was seen many times. In TCRdb, the RT-PCR reads were re-called with MiXCR into one record per CDR3 protein. The table has more than 450,000 distinct CDR3 sequences, about 11% seen once. This sample also appeared in a second study, on T cells expressing NK-cell markers. That work states: Libraries used 5'RACE template switching adding universal primer site and UMIs. The eight sequenced donors comprised seven who were HCMV-seropositive and one who was seronegative. Sorting of alpha-beta TCR T cells alone was achieved in several experiments with an anti-gamma-delta TCR antibody. Dominant NKG2C+ clonotype frequencies of about 1.0-7.0% of CD8+ T cells were measured in a handful of donors.

The source material was PBMCs from blood, sampled on the day of vaccination. The chain is built from TRBV5-1 and TRBJ2-2; D not resolved. This receptor was taken from a man in his fifties or sixties who received an inactivated influenza vaccine. The CDR3 DNA is TGCGCCAGCAGCTTGGTTGGCGGCATAAACACCGGGGAGCTGTTTTTT. Amino acids: CASSLVGGINTGELFF.